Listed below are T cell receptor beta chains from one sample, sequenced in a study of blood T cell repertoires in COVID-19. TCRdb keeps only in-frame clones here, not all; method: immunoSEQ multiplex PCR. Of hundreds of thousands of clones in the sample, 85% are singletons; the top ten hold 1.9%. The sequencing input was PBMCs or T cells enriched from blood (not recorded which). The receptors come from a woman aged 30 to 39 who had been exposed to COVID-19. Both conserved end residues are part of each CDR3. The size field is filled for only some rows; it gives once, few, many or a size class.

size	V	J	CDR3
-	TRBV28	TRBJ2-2	CASNGGGANTGELFF
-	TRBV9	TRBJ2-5	CASSYTTGTGYETQYF
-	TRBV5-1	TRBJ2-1	CASSLGDSDNEQFF
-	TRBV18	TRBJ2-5	CASSPGQQETQYF
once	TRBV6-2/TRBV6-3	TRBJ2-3	CASSYLVSTDTQYF
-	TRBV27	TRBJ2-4	CASSSTSSRKNIQYF
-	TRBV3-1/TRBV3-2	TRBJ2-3	CASSQIKQEFIRTDTQYF
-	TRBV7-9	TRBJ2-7	CASSLVWQVLYF
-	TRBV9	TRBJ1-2	CASSVEYVGYGYTF
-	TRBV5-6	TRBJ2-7	CASSSKAGPYEQYF
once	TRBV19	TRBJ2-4	CASSRITGQSNIQYF
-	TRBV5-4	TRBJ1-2	CASSLESDSYGYTF
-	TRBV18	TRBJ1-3	CASSPLGQEISGNTIYF
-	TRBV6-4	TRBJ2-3	CASSDSIAISTDTQYF
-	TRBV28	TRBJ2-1	CASRPTGLIANEQFF
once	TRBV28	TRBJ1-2	CASSTKGRYGYTF
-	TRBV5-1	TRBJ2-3	CASSLDLELWYF
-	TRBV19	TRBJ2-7	CASSIRGPLSSGAEEQYF